A selection of T cell receptor beta chains follows, all from one sample in a study of CD8 T cells in Susac syndrome. From the immunoSEQ multiplex PCR reads, TCRdb called clonotypes with MiXCR, one entry per CDR3 protein. The table records some 240,000 distinct CDR3 sequences, almost 97% of them present only once. Sequenced sample: CD4+ T cells from PBMCs. Every receptor here comes from a human donor with Susac syndrome. CDR3s include the opening cysteine and the closing phenylalanine or tryptophan. The D gene is left open where the match is weak. Clone size is not always given. Where it is, it says once, few, many or a class for expanded clones.

TRBJ2-1,NA,TRBV6-5,NA,CASSRERVNEQFF,TGTGCCAGCAGTCGCGAGAGAGTAAATGAGCAGTTCTTC
TRBJ1-2,NA,TRBV20-1,TRBD1,CSASPWTGINYGYTF,TGCAGTGCTAGTCCCTGGACAGGGATTAACTATGGCTACACCTTC
TRBJ2-7,NA,TRBV6-6,NA,CASSYTRQSPNYEQYF,TGTGCCAGCAGTTACACGCGACAGTCGCCAAACTACGAGCAGTACTTC
TRBJ2-1,NA,TRBV20-1,NA,CSARVEEQFF,TGCAGTGCTAGAGTTGAAGAGCAGTTCTTC
TRBJ1-3,NA,TRBV11-3,NA,CASSLSQSSGNTIYF,TGTGCCAGCAGCTTGTCACAGAGCTCTGGAAACACCATATATTTT
TRBJ1-1,NA,TRBV12-3/TRBV12-4,NA,CASRRGVLGNTEAFF,TGTGCCAGCAGACGCGGGGTTCTAGGGAACACTGAAGCTTTCTTT
TRBJ2-1,NA,TRBV14,NA,CASSKDRRYNEQFF,TGTGCCAGCAGCAAAGACAGGAGATACAATGAGCAGTTCTTC
TRBJ2-7,NA,TRBV30,NA,CAWSPPTGTSKQYF,TGTGCCTGGAGTCCCCCTACCGGGACTTCCAAGCAGTACTTC
TRBJ2-1,NA,TRBV7-8,NA,CASSPMAGVRYNEQFF,TGTGCCAGCAGCCCAATGGCGGGCGTCCGTTACAATGAGCAGTTCTTC
TRBJ2-4,NA,TRBV30,TRBD2,CAWTGSPAGGQYF,TGTGCCTGGACCGGATCCCCCGCGGGGGGTCAGTACTTC
TRBJ1-1,NA,TRBV11-2,NA,CASSPPFSRNTEAFF,TGTGCCAGCAGCCCGCCTTTCTCCCGGAACACTGAAGCTTTCTTT
TRBJ2-7,NA,TRBV9,TRBD2,CASSWTSGSYTYEQYF,TGTGCCAGCAGCTGGACTAGCGGGAGCTATACCTACGAGCAGTACTTC
TRBJ2-1,NA,TRBV5-1,NA,CASSLLGGMYDEQFF,TGCGCCAGCAGCTTGTTGGGCGGGATGTATGATGAGCAGTTCTTC
TRBJ2-7,NA,TRBV18,NA,CASSLQGQNYEQYF,TGTGCCAGCTCACTACAGGGTCAAAACTACGAGCAGTACTTC
TRBJ2-7,NA,TRBV10-3,TRBD1,CAMSPGQGSYEQYF,TGTGCCATGTCACCGGGACAGGGCTCCTACGAGCAGTACTTC
TRBJ2-7,NA,TRBV28,NA,CASSFIAGPYEQYF,TGTGCCAGCAGTTTTATCGCTGGCCCCTACGAGCAGTACTTC
TRBJ2-5,NA,TRBV29-1,TRBD1,CSVLPLDRGGETQYF,TGCAGCGTCCTTCCGTTGGACAGGGGAGGAGAGACCCAGTACTTC
TRBJ2-2,NA,TRBV30,NA,CAWSGITGELFF,TGTGCCTGGAGCGGCATCACCGGGGAGCTGTTTTTT
TRBJ2-5,NA,TRBV23-1,NA,CASSQSRRQQETQYF,TGCGCCAGCAGTCAATCGAGACGGCAACAAGAGACCCAGTACTTC
TRBJ2-1,once,TRBV3-1,NA,CASSLQQGNTIEQFF,TGTGCCAGCAGCCTTCAACAGGGTAACACGATTGAGCAGTTCTTC
TRBJ1-2,NA,TRBV18,NA,CASSPGRTNYGYTF,TGTGCCAGCTCACCGGGGAGAACAAACTATGGCTACACCTTC
TRBJ2-2,NA,TRBV29-1,NA,CSVATRGLYGELFF,TGCAGCGTTGCAACGAGGGGATTATACGGGGAGCTGTTTTTT
TRBJ1-2,once,TRBV28,TRBD1,CASSSSRGTVYGYTF,TGTGCCAGCAGTAGCAGTCGGGGGACAGTCTATGGCTACACCTTC
TRBJ2-1,NA,TRBV5-6,TRBD2,CASSSNSGRRNNEQFF,TGTGCCAGCAGCTCCAATAGCGGGAGGCGAAACAATGAGCAGTTCTTC
TRBJ2-7,NA,TRBV7-8,TRBD1,CASRERFLGGHEQYF,TGTGCCAGCAGAGAACGTTTCCTAGGGGGCCACGAGCAGTACTTC
TRBJ1-1,NA,TRBV29-1,NA,CSVERGTNTEAFF,TGCAGCGTTGAGCGGGGTACGAACACTGAAGCTTTCTTT
TRBJ2-7,NA,TRBV30,NA,CAWSVGAGPAGQYF,TGTGCCTGGAGTGTAGGCGCGGGCCCTGCGGGGCAGTACTTC
TRBJ2-2,NA,TRBV29-1,TRBD1,CSAGQDYTGELFF,TGCAGCGCCGGACAGGATTACACCGGGGAGCTGTTTTTT
TRBJ1-2,NA,TRBV29-1,NA,CSVGMGPVRRTHGYTF,TGCAGCGTTGGTATGGGACCCGTCAGACGTACCCATGGCTACACCTTC
TRBJ2-4,NA,TRBV30,TRBD2,CAWSVPAGSDIQYF,TGTGCCTGGAGTGTACCAGCGGGATCGGACATTCAGTACTTC
TRBJ1-5,once,TRBV18,NA,CASSPQSDQPQHF,TGTGCCAGCTCACCACAGTCTGATCAGCCCCAGCATTTT
TRBJ2-1,NA,TRBV5-1,TRBD1,CASSTDRGLNEQFF,TGCGCCAGCAGCACCGACAGGGGGCTTAATGAGCAGTTCTTC
TRBJ2-1,NA,TRBV30,TRBD2,CAWVLAGGNEQFF,TGTGCCTGGGTACTAGCGGGAGGAAATGAGCAGTTCTTC
TRBJ2-1,NA,TRBV29-1,TRBD2,CSVGSAGGPSEQFF,TGCAGCGTTGGCTCTGCGGGAGGGCCCAGTGAGCAGTTCTTC
TRBJ2-2,NA,TRBV11-2,TRBD2,CASSRTSVNTGELFF,TGTGCCAGCAGCCGTACTAGCGTTAACACCGGGGAGCTGTTTTTT
TRBJ1-5,NA,TRBV28,TRBD1,CASSILRDSNQPQHF,TGTGCCAGCAGTATATTACGGGACAGTAATCAGCCCCAGCATTTT
TRBJ1-3,NA,TRBV30,NA,CAWSVFGTSSGNTIYF,TGTGCCTGGAGTGTATTTGGGACTAGCTCTGGAAACACCATATATTTT
TRBJ1-1,once,TRBV4-1,NA,CASSQDVRISAFF,TGCGCCAGCAGCCAAGATGTGAGGATTTCAGCTTTCTTT
TRBJ2-3,NA,TRBV7-8,NA,CASSFRDGKNTQYF,TGTGCCAGCAGCTTCCGGGACGGCAAGAATACGCAGTATTTT
TRBJ2-1,NA,TRBV20-1,TRBD2,CSATPAGRAYNEQFF,TGCAGTGCCACCCCAGCGGGGAGGGCCTACAATGAGCAGTTCTTC
TRBJ1-1,NA,TRBV7-9,NA,CASSPTMQGEAFF,TGTGCCAGCAGCCCAACGATGCAAGGAGAAGCTTTCTTT
TRBJ1-2,NA,TRBV4-2,TRBD1,CASSQDPGTGNGGYTF,TGTGCCAGCAGCCAAGATCCTGGGACAGGGAATGGGGGCTACACCTTC
TRBJ1-5,NA,TRBV29-1,NA,CSVESGANQPQHF,TGCAGCGTTGAGTCGGGGGCCAATCAGCCCCAGCATTTT
TRBJ2-7,NA,TRBV15,NA,CATSPRQGGYEQYF,TGTGCCACCAGCCCCCGGCAGGGAGGCTACGAGCAGTACTTC
TRBJ2-1,NA,TRBV20-1,TRBD2,CSAKRRSGRSSYNEQFF,TGCAGTGCAAAGAGGCGGAGCGGGAGGAGCTCCTACAATGAGCAGTTCTTC
TRBJ2-1,NA,TRBV18,NA,CASSRDGSSYNEQFF,TGTGCCAGCTCACGCGACGGAAGCTCCTACAATGAGCAGTTCTTC
TRBJ2-3,NA,TRBV20-1,NA,CSADSTSDTQYF,TGCAGTGCCGACTCAACCTCTGATACGCAGTATTTT
TRBJ2-3,NA,TRBV29-1,NA,CSVEGIIDTQYF,TGCAGCGTTGAAGGGATCATAGATACGCAGTATTTT
TRBJ2-1,NA,TRBV29-1,NA,CSVAKRPRSHEQFF,TGCAGCGTTGCTAAGAGGCCCAGGTCCCATGAGCAGTTCTTC
TRBJ2-1,NA,TRBV20-1,TRBD2,CSAKGTSGSRDEQFF,TGCAGTGCAAAGGGGACTAGCGGGAGTCGGGATGAGCAGTTCTTC
TRBJ2-3,NA,TRBV7-2,NA,CASSPDDYTDTQYF,TGTGCCAGCAGCCCAGATGATTACACAGATACGCAGTATTTT
TRBJ1-1,NA,TRBV4-1,NA,CASSQVARASTEAFF,TGCGCCAGCAGCCAAGTCGCCAGGGCATCTACTGAAGCTTTCTTT
TRBJ1-2,NA,TRBV7-6,NA,CASSLDEGGYGYTF,TGTGCCAGCAGCTTAGATGAGGGGGGCTATGGCTACACCTTC
TRBJ2-7,NA,TRBV20-1,NA,CSANTGTPSYEQYF,TGCAGTGCTAACACCGGGACTCCCTCCTACGAGCAGTACTTC
TRBJ2-2,NA,TRBV15,NA,CATSRDEGGAAGELFF,TGTGCCACCAGCAGAGATGAGGGGGGCGCGGCCGGGGAGCTGTTTTTT
TRBJ2-2,NA,TRBV18,NA,CASSPWRGPAGELFF,TGTGCCAGCTCACCATGGAGGGGGCCCGCCGGGGAGCTGTTTTTT